The 26 T cell receptor beta chains below were found in one sample sequenced in a study of cytomegalovirus exposure and HLA in healthy donors. The PCR ran on 60 Vbeta and 13 Jbeta primers. Generated by immunoSEQ multiplex PCR, the TCRdb table keeps only in-frame clones and is missing some. The repertoire consists of over 100,000 clones, with around 79% occurring once and the leading ten covering roughly 3.5%. Sequencing was done on a sample of PBMCs. The source is a woman between 25 and 40 years old in good health and CMV-seropositive.

This chain links TRBV18 with TRBJ1-5, with 10 bases aligning to TRBD1. The CDR3 has 17 residues. Trimming cost V 4 bases and J 9 bases; bases outside gene matches: 15. The germline V gene encodes CDR1 KGHSH and CDR2 LQKENI. CDR3: CASSHSPGQGNHTPQHF. CDR3 nucleotides: TGTGCCAGCTCACACTCCCCGGGACAGGGGAACCACACGCCCCAGCATTTT.

This chain joins TRBV19 and TRBJ1-6; D possibly corresponds to TRBD1 (5 bases). V gave up 5 bases and J gave up 7 bases, with 18 bases separating them. Germline CDR1 and CDR2: LNHDA and SQIVND (reference sequence). This CDR3 is 16 amino acids long. This chain's CDR3 is CASSVGLQFLNSPLHF. CDR3 nucleotides: TGTGCCAGTAGTGTGGGGCTCCAGTTCCTAAATTCACCCCTCCACTTT.

The V gene is TRBV29-1, the J gene TRBJ2-5; 12 nucleotides line up with TRBD2. From germline, CDR1 is SQVTM and CDR2 ANQGSEA. J lost 2 bases, V lost 4 bases, and 5 bases had no gene match. This CDR3 is 15 amino acids long. CDR3 sequence reads: CSVGTSGAYQETQYF. CDR3 DNA: TGCAGCGTTGGGACTAGCGGGGCGTATCAAGAGACCCAGTACTTC.

The rearrangement joins TRBV18 to TRBJ1-2; TRBD1 matches at 7 bases. V was clipped by 3 bases and J by 2 bases; unmatched bases: 6. CDR1 and CDR2 from the germline V gene are KGHSH and LQKENI. The CDR3 totals 15 residues. CDR3 nucleotide sequence: TGTGCCAGCTCACCTCCGGGACAGCCGAACTATGGCTACACCTTC. This sequence encodes CASSPPGQPNYGYTF. The full variable domain, with the rest looked up from reference TRBV18 and TRBJ1-2, is NAGVMQNPRHLVRRRGQEARLRCSPMKGHSHVYWYRQLPEEGLKFMVYLQKENIIDESGMPKERFSAEFPKEGPSILRIQQVVRGDSAAYFCASSPPGQPNYGYTFGSGTRLTVV.

The chain couples TRBV7-9 to TRBJ1-4; D gene ambiguous. Trimming removed 0 bases at V and 7 bases at J, with 9 bases between. Germline CDR1 is SEHNR and CDR2 is FQNEAQ (reference sequence). The CDR3 is made up of 14 amino acids. The CDR3 DNA sequence: TGTGCCAGCAGCTTAGCGGTTGCAGGTGAAAAACTGTTTTTT. Its protein is CASSLAVAGEKLFF.

A note on this clone: Lacking the conserved final phenylalanine or tryptophan, this CDR3 likely reflects a read error. It is unclear where the CDR3 begins or ends on the DNA, so no DNA is shown, and the CDR3 is as TCRdb lists it. This chain links TRBV18 with TRBJ2-4; the table's TRBD1 call for D was not verified on the DNA. The CDR3 is 8 amino acids long, termini counted. The V gene's germline CDR1 is KGHSH and CDR2 LQKENI. This chain's CDR3 is CASSTRVL.

J is TRBJ2-7 and V is TRBV5-4; TRBD2 agrees at 8 bases. CDR1 is SGHNT, CDR2 YYREEE, per germline (reference sequence). The length of the CDR3 is 14 residues. The V and J ends lost 4 bases and 3 bases, in that order; junction bases with no gene match: 6. Written as DNA, the CDR3 is TGTGCCAGCAGCGTAGGCGGGACTAGCTACGAGCAGTACTTC. It encodes CASSVGGTSYEQYF.

This chain joins TRBV5-1 and TRBJ2-7; TRBD1 aligns across 11 bases. Germline-derived CDR1 and CDR2 are SGHRS and YFSETQ. CDR3 size: 15 residues. V lost 4 bases to trimming and J lost 4 bases; unmatched junction nucleotides: 7. CDR3 in DNA: TGCGCCAGCAGCCCCGGACAGGGGGCTGCATACGAGCAGTACTTC. Protein: CASSPGQGAAYEQYF.

This chain uses TRBV5-4 with TRBJ1-2; D not resolved. V gave up 0 bases and J gave up 8 bases, with 20 bases separating them. Germline V gene lookup returns CDR1 SGHNT and CDR2 YYREEE (reference sequence). There are 16 residues in the CDR3. This chain's CDR3 is CASSLGGLGNGLGYTF. CDR3 nucleotide sequence: TGTGCCAGCAGCTTGGGAGGGCTGGGGAACGGCCTAGGCTACACCTTC.

The chain employs TRBV9 and TRBJ2-3; TRBD1 agrees at 7 bases. Losses at the gene ends were 3 bases for V and 0 bases for J; bases not matched to a gene: 10. The length of the CDR3 is 17 residues. CDR1 and CDR2 from the germline V gene are SGDLS and YYNGEE. CDR3 DNA: TGTGCCAGCAGCGCCTCATGGGACAGATCTAGCACAGATACGCAGTATTTT. Residues: CASSASWDRSSTDTQYF.

The chain combines TRBV7-9 with TRBJ2-7, with D maybe TRBD2 (6 bases). From germline, CDR1 is SEHNR and CDR2 FQNEAQ (reference sequence). V lost 5 bases, J lost 4 bases, and 12 bases lay in between. This CDR3 spans 13 amino acids. CDR3 in amino acids: CASSPPRGYEQYF. CDR3 DNA sequence: TGTGCCAGCAGCCCGCCCCGGGGGTACGAGCAGTACTTC.

J is TRBJ1-5 and V is TRBV19, with D uncertain. The germline CDR1 and CDR2 sequences are LNHDA and SQIVND (reference sequence). The V and J ends lost 7 bases and 5 bases respectively, with 18 bases between them. This CDR3 is built from 15 residues. The CDR3 loop is CASMYMGAADQPQHF. The CDR3 DNA reads TGTGCCAGTATGTATATGGGCGCTGCTGATCAGCCCCAGCATTTT.

V and J are TRBV7-8 and TRBJ2-7; 10 nucleotides line up with TRBD1. The CDR3 is 15 amino acids. The junction had 6 bases not matched to a gene; V was cut back by 5 bases and J by 2 bases. Per germline, CDR1 SGHVS and CDR2 FQNEAQ. The CDR3 DNA reads TGTGCCAGCAGCCCCCGGACAGGGGGGACCTACGAGCAGTACTTC. Translation: CASSPRTGGTYEQYF.

This clone was detected only a few times. The chain links TRBV28 to TRBJ2-2, with D uncertain. The CDR3 extends over 11 amino acids. V was trimmed by 6 bases and J by 8 bases, leaving 7 bases between them. Germline V gene sequence: CDR1 MDHEN, CDR2 SYDVKM. CDR3 nucleotide sequence: TGTGCCAGCAGATACAAGGGGGAGCTGTTTTTT. Translated: CASRYKGELFF. The whole variable domain, filled in from reference TRBV28 and TRBJ2-2, reads DVKVTQSSRYLVKRTGEKVFLECVQDMDHENMFWYRQDPGLGLRLIYFSYDVKMKEKGDIPEGYSVSREKKERFSLILESASTNQTSMYLCASRYKGELFFGEGSRLTVL.

The table lists this clone with many counts. The V call is TRBV7-6, the J call TRBJ2-2; 7 positions match TRBD1. V trimming: 4 bases; J trimming: 5 bases; junction bases outside the gene matches: 4. The CDR3 runs to 14 residues. CDR1 and CDR2 (germline): SGHVS, FNYEAQ. This CDR3 is CASSSVQGTGELFF. In nucleotides, the CDR3 is TGTGCCAGCAGCTCAGTACAGGGGACCGGGGAGCTGTTTTTT.

This rearrangement joins TRBV7-9 to TRBJ2-2; maybe TRBD1 (6 bases). The V gene's germline CDR1 is SEHNR and CDR2 FQNEAQ (reference sequence). This CDR3 contains 15 residues. V was shortened by 1 base and J by 1 base, with 7 bases between the two germline ends. The CDR3 DNA sequence: TGTGCCAGCAGCTTAGGAGGGGGGAACACCGGGGAGCTGTTTTTT. This codes for CASSLGGGNTGELFF.

This sequence joins TRBV14 and TRBJ2-3; 8 nucleotides match TRBD2. The CDR3 totals 15 residues. CDR1 and CDR2 (germline): SGHDN, FVKESK. V shed 1 base and J 4 bases; nucleotides not matched to a gene: 4. The CDR3 DNA follows: TGTGCCAGCAGCCAAGTTCTAGCGGGCCCAGATACGCAGTATTTT. It specifies CASSQVLAGPDTQYF.

This chain connects TRBV29-1 to TRBJ1-1; tentative D call: TRBD1 (6 bases). CDR3 length equals 14 residues. The ends were cut back, 6 bases at V and 0 bases at J, with 14 bases in the middle. CDR1 and CDR2 (germline): SQVTM, ANQGSEA. CDR3 sequence reads: CSVRSGGLNTEAFF. The CDR3 DNA reads TGCAGCGTCCGTTCGGGGGGCTTGAACACTGAAGCTTTCTTT.

This clone was seen a few times. The rearrangement uses TRBV7-9 and TRBJ2-3; 16 nucleotides match TRBD2. Trimming cost V 5 bases and J 6 bases; bases outside gene matches: 8. This CDR3 is built from 17 residues. CDR1 is SEHNR, CDR2 FQNEAQ, per germline (reference sequence). The CDR3 coding sequence is TGTGCCAGCAGCCCCCCGGGACTAGCGGGGGGGAAGGATACGCAGTATTTT. Its translation: CASSPPGLAGGKDTQYF.

This chain joins TRBV30 and TRBJ1-5; TRBD1 might be the D (5 bases). V was shortened by 1 base and J by 2 bases, with 12 bases between the two germline ends. In germline, CDR1 is GTSNPN, CDR2 SVGIG (reference sequence). There are 15 residues in the CDR3. As DNA, the CDR3 is TGTGCCTGGAGTGGCGGGGGGGGAGGCAATCAGCCCCAGCATTTT. Amino acid sequence: CAWSGGGGGNQPQHF.

This chain connects TRBV4-1 to TRBJ2-7, with 9 bases identical to TRBD2. Germline CDR1 reads MGHRA; CDR2 reads YSYEKL. The ends lost 3 bases at V and 2 bases at J; junction bases unmatched: 5. There are 15 residues in the CDR3. CDR3 residues: CASSQQRGEPYEQYF. In DNA, the CDR3 is TGCGCCAGCAGCCAGCAGCGGGGGGAACCCTACGAGCAGTACTTC.

The chain joins TRBV7-3 to TRBJ2-5; a possible D gene is TRBD2 (6 bases). The CDR3 has 17 amino acids. The germline CDR1 and CDR2 sequences are SGHTA and FQGTGA. V lost 4 bases and J 2 bases, leaving 20 bases between the germline ends. CDR3 DNA: TGTGCCAGCAGCTCACAAAGCGGGCCCCGACAGCAAGAGACCCAGTACTTC. As protein: CASSSQSGPRQQETQYF.

This clone has a single count. This chain uses TRBV7-9 with TRBJ2-3; 7 bases are a match to TRBD1. J gave up 0 bases and V 5 bases, and 14 bases lay outside the gene matches. The CDR3 extends over 18 amino acids. Per the germline V gene, CDR1 is SEHNR and CDR2 is FQNEAQ (reference sequence). CDR3 bases: TGTGCCAGCAGCCACGGGACAGCTGTCTCTCCGAGCACAGATACGCAGTATTTT. It translates to CASSHGTAVSPSTDTQYF.

The chain links TRBV14 to TRBJ2-7, with D possibly TRBD1 on 6 matching bases. This CDR3 region has 14 residues. V was pared by 4 bases and J by 4 bases, with 14 bases between. Germline assignment: CDR1 SGHDN and CDR2 FVKESK. This chain's CDR3 is CASSRSPDRYEQYF. In nucleotides, the CDR3 is TGTGCCAGCAGCCGATCACCGGACAGATACGAGCAGTACTTC. The full variable domain, completed using reference TRBV14 and TRBJ2-7, is EAGVTQFPSHSVIEKGQTVTLRCDPISGHDNLYWYRRVMGKEIKFLLHFVKESKQDESGMPNNRFLAERTGGTYSTLKVQPAELEDSGVYFCASSRSPDRYEQYFGPGTRLTVT.

The genes are TRBV5-1 and TRBJ1-6, with a possible D match to TRBD1 (5 bases). The germline V gene has CDR1 SGHRS and CDR2 YFSETQ. The CDR3 is 13 residues long. The germline V and J ends were trimmed by 4 bases and 8 bases, with 10 bases remaining between them. CDR3 residues: CASSQGRDSPLHF. CDR3 sequence (DNA): TGCGCCAGCAGCCAGGGCAGGGATTCACCCCTCCACTTT. The variable domain in full, with the rest retrieved from reference TRBV5-1 and TRBJ1-6, is KAGVTQTPRYLIKTRGQQVTLSCSPISGHRSVSWYQQTPGQGLQFLFEYFSETQRNKGNFPGRFSGRQFSNSRSEMNVSTLELGDSALYLCASSQGRDSPLHFGNGTRLTVT.

This sequence joins TRBV19 and TRBJ2-7; 8 nucleotides agree with TRBD2. Losses at the gene ends were 6 bases for V and 7 bases for J; bases not matched to a gene: 11. The CDR3 length is 14 residues. Looked up from germline, CDR1 is LNHDA and CDR2 is SQIVND (reference sequence). As DNA, the CDR3 is TGTGCCAGTAGCTCCGGGACTAGTCTTGTTGAGCAGTACTTC. This gives the protein CASSSGTSLVEQYF.